This T cell receptor beta chain was identified during a study of CD8 T cells in ankylosing spondylitis. General observations from the study: What appeared characteristic of ankylosing spondylitis blood was a TCR beta motif of 7 or 8 highly homologous variants.

TCRdb processed the 5' RACE reads anew with MiXCR; each CDR3 protein has one entry. The table lists 200,000 to 250,000 distinct CDR3 sequences, 8% to 11% of them singletons. Trimming left V 4 bases short and J 1 base short, with 12 bases between. Germline V gene data show CDR1 as SGHRS and CDR2 as YFSETQ. This CDR3 contains 16 residues. This clonotype has only a few counts. The antigen is unknown. The chain links TRBV5-1 to TRBJ2-6; D is unresolved. The sample taken for sequencing was blood, either unsorted or a sorted T cell fraction (not recorded which). The receptor was isolated from a male donor with ankylosing spondylitis or in good health (not recorded which). CDR3 loop: CASSADVQSGANVLTF. CDR3 in DNA: TGCGCCAGCAGCGCGGACGTACAGTCTGGGGCCAACGTCCTGACTTTC.